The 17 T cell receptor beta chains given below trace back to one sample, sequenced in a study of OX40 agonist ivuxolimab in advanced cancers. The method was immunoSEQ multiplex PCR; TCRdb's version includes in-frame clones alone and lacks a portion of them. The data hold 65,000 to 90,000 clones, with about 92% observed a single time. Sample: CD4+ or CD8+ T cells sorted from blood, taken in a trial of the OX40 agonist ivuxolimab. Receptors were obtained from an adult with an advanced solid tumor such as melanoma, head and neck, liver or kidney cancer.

The CDR3 sequence: CASSLVGRRVTDTQYF. CDR3 sequence (DNA): TGTGCCAGCAGCTTAGTCGGCAGGAGGGTCACAGATACGCAGTATTTT. The chain links TRBV7-9 to TRBJ2-3, with D perhaps TRBD2 (6 bases). The CDR3 runs 16 residues. The germline gives CDR1 SEHNR, CDR2 FQNEAQ (reference sequence). The V and J ends lost 1 base and 2 bases respectively, with 13 bases between them.

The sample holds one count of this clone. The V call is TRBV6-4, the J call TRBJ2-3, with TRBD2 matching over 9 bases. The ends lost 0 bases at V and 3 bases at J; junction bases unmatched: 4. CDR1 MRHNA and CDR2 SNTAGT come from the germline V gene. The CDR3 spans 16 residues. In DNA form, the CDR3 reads TGTGCCAGCAGTGACTCTAGCGGGGGTGGGACAGATACGCAGTATTTT. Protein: CASSDSSGGGTDTQYF.

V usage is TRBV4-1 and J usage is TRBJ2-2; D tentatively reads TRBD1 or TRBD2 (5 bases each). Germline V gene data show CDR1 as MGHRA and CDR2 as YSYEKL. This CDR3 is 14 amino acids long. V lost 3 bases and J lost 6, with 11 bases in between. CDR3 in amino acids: CASSHPWGSGELFF. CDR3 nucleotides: TGCGCCAGCAGCCATCCTTGGGGGTCCGGGGAGCTGTTTTTT.

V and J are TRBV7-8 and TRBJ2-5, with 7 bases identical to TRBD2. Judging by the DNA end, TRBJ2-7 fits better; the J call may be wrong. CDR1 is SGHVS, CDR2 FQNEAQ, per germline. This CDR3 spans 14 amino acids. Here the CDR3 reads CASSSSWGGYEQYF. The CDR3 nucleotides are TGTGCCAGCAGCTCCTCTTGGGGGGGGTACGAGCAGTACTTC.

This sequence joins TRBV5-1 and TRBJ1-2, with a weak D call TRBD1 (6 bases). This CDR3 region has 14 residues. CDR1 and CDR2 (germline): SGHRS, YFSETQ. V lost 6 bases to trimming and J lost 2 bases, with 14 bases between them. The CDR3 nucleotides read TGCGCCAGCACCGCGGACAGAGTCAACTATGGCTACACCTTC. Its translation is CASTADRVNYGYTF.

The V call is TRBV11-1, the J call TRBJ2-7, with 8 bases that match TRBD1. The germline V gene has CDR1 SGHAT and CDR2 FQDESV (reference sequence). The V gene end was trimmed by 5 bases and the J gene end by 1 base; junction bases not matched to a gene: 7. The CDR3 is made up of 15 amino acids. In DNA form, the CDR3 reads TGTGCCAGCAGCATGGGGACAGGTCTTTCCTACGAGCAGTACTTC. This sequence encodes CASSMGTGLSYEQYF.

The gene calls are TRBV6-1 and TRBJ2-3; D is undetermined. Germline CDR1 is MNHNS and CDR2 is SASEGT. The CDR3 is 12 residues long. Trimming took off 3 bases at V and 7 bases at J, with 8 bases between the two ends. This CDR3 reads CASSDDPYTQYF. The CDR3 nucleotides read TGTGCCAGCAGTGATGATCCCTATACGCAGTATTTT.

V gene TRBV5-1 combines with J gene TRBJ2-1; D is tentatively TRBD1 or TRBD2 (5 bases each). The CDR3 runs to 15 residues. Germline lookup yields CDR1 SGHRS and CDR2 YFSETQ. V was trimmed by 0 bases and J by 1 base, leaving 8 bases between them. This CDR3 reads CASSLDGGSYNEQFF. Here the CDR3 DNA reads TGCGCCAGCAGCTTGGATGGGGGATCCTACAATGAGCAGTTCTTC. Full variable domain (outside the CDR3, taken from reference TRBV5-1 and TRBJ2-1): KAGVTQTPRYLIKTRGQQVTLSCSPISGHRSVSWYQQTPGQGLQFLFEYFSETQRNKGNFPGRFSGRQFSNSRSEMNVSTLELGDSALYLCASSLDGGSYNEQFFGPGTRLTVL.

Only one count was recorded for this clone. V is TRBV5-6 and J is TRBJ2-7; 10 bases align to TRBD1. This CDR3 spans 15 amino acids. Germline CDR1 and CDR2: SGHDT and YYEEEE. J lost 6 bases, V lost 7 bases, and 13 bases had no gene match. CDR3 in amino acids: CASAWVETGGREQYF. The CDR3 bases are TGTGCCAGCGCTTGGGTGGAGACAGGGGGCCGCGAGCAGTACTTC.

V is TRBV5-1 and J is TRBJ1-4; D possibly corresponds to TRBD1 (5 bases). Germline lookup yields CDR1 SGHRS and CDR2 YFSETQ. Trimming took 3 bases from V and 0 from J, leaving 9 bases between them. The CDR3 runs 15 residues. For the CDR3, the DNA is TGCGCCAGCAGCTCAGGACAAGCAACTAATGAAAAACTGTTTTTT. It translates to CASSSGQATNEKLFF.

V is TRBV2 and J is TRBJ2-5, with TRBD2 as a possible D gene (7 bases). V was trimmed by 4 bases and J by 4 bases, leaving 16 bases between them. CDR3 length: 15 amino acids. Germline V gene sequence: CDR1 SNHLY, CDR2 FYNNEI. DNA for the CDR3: TGTGCCAGCAGTGCCCCCCGGGGGGCGGGAGAGACCCAGTACTTC. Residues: CASSAPRGAGETQYF.

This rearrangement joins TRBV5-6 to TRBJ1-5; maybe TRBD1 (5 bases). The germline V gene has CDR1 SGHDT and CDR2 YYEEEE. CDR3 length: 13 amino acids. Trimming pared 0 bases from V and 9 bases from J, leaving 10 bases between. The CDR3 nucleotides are TGTGCCAGCAGCTTGGCGGACGGGGGGCCCCAGCATTTT. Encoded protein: CASSLADGGPQHF. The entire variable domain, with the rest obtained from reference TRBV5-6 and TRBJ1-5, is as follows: DAGVTQSPTHLIKTRGQQVTLRCSPKSGHDTVSWYQQALGQGPQFIFQYYEEEERQRGNFPDRFSGHQFPNYSSELNVNALLLGDSALYLCASSLADGGPQHFGDGTRLSIL.

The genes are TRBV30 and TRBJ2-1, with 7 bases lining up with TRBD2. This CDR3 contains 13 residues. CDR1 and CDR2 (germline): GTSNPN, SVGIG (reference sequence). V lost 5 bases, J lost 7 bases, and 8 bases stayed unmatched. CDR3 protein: CAWGPGLQNEQFF. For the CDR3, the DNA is TGTGCCTGGGGACCGGGACTACAAAATGAGCAGTTCTTC.

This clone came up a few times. CDR3 bases: TGTGCCAGTAGTATGGGTACAGGGACCAGTTCACCCCTCCACTTT. It yields the protein CASSMGTGTSSPLHF. This rearrangement joins TRBV19 to TRBJ1-6, with D maybe TRBD1 (6 bases). The CDR3 loop spans 15 amino acids. Germline-derived CDR1 and CDR2 are LNHDA and SQIVND (reference sequence). The V gene lost 3 bases and the J gene lost 9 bases, with 15 bases spanning the gap.

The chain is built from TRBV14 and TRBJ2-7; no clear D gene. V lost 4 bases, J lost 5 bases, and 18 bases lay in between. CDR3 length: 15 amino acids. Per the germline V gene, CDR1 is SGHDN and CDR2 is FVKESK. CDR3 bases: TGTGCCAGCAGCCGAAGAAGTTCCCGTGAGAACGAGCAGTACTTC. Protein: CASSRRSSRENEQYF.

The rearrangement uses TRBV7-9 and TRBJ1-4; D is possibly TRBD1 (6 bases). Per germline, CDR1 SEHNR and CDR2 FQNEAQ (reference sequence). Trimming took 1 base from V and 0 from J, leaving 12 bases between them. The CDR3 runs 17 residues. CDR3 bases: TGTGCCAGCAGCTTAGTCCGGGACATAACAACTAATGAAAAACTGTTTTTT. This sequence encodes CASSLVRDITTNEKLFF. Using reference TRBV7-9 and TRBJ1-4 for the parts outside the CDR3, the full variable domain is DTGVSQNPRHKITKRGQNVTFRCDPISEHNRLYWYRQTLGQGPEFLTYFQNEAQLEKSRLLSDRFSAERPKGSFSTLEIQRTEQGDSAMYLCASSLVRDITTNEKLFFGSGTQLSVL.

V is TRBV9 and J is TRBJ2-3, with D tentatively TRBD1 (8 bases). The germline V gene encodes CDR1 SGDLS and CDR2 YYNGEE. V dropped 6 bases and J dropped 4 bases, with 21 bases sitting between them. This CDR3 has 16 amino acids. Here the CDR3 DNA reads TGTGCCAGCACCCAGGGGGCGGGGGCGGCCGCAGATACGCAGTATTTT. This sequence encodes CASTQGAGAAADTQYF.